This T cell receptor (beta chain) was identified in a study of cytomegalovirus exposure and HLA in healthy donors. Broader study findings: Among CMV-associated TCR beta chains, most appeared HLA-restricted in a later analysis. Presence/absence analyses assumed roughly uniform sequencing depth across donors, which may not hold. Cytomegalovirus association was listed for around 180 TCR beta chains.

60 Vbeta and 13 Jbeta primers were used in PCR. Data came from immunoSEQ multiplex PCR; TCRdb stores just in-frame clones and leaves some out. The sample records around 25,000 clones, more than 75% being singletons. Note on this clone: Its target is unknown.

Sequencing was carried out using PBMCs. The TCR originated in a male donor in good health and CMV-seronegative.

The CDR3 reads CASSIGQSNTEAFF. CDR3 coding DNA: TGCGCCAGCAGCATAGGACAGTCGAACACTGAAGCTTTCTTT. The chain is built from TRBV5-1 and TRBJ1-1, with TRBD1 as a possible D gene (6 bases). The V and J ends lost 4 bases and 1 base respectively, with 11 bases between them. Germline CDR1 and CDR2: SGHRS and YFSETQ. The CDR3 is 14 residues long.